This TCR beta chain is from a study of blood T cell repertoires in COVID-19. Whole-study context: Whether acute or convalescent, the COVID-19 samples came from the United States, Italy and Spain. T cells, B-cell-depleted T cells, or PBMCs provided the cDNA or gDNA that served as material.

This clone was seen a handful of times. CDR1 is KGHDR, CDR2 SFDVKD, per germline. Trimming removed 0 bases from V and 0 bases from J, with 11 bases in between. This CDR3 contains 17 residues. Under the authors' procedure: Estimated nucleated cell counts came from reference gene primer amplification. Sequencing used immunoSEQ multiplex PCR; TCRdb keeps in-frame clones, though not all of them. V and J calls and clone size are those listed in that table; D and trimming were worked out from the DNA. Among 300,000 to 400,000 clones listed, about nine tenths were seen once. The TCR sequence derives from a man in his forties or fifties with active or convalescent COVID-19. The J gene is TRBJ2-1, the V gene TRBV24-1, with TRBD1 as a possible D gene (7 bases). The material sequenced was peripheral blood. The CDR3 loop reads CATSDLGGTASYNEQFF. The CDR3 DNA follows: TGTGCCACCAGTGATTTGGGCGGGACAGCCTCCTACAATGAGCAGTTCTTC.